Following are 14 T cell receptor beta chains from one sample sequenced in a study of human T cells and chemical hapten exposure. Described time point: healthy volunteer bleed at 2 weeks. Unfractionated whole blood served as the source for total RNA extraction. One entry per CDR3 protein, called by TCRdb with MiXCR from the RACE reads. The sample lists tens of thousands of distinct CDR3 sequences, about 10% occurring once. Sequenced input: whole blood. Receptors were obtained from a female donor in good health. Some clones in this sample may be carry-over from other donors' samples.

The table lists this clonotype with a few counts. The genes are TRBV28 and TRBJ2-7; 10 positions match TRBD2. Unmatched junction bases numbered 9, after V lost 2 bases and J lost 2 bases. The CDR3 loop spans 17 amino acids. Germline CDR1 and CDR2: MDHEN and SYDVKM. CDR3 sequence (DNA): TGTGCCAGCAGTTTAGTGGGGGCTAGCGGGAGTCCCTACGAGCAGTACTTC. Translated: CASSLVGASGSPYEQYF.

This clonotype was found many times. This chain links TRBV28 with TRBJ2-7, with D possibly being TRBD1 (6 bases). V was trimmed by 4 bases and J by 0 bases, leaving 13 bases between them. The CDR3 totals 15 residues. Germline CDR1 MDHEN, CDR2 SYDVKM. The CDR3 here is CASSSAGTPSYEQYF. The DNA of the CDR3 is TGTGCCAGCAGTTCGGCCGGGACACCCTCCTACGAGCAGTACTTC. The whole variable domain, filled in from reference TRBV28 and TRBJ2-7, reads DVKVTQSSRYLVKRTGEKVFLECVQDMDHENMFWYRQDPGLGLRLIYFSYDVKMKEKGDIPEGYSVSREKKERFSLILESASTNQTSMYLCASSSAGTPSYEQYFGPGTRLTVT.

In its sample, this clonotype was seen many times. V is TRBV5-1 and J is TRBJ2-3, with 9 bases fitting TRBD2. Trimming cost V 0 bases and J 2 bases; bases outside gene matches: 4. The germline V gene has CDR1 SGHRS and CDR2 YFSETQ. The CDR3 contains 16 residues. The CDR3: CASSLGTSESTDTQYF. The CDR3 DNA follows: TGCGCCAGCAGCTTGGGGACTAGCGAGTCCACAGATACGCAGTATTTT. Full variable domain (rest looked up from reference TRBV5-1 and TRBJ2-3): KAGVTQTPRYLIKTRGQQVTLSCSPISGHRSVSWYQQTPGQGLQFLFEYFSETQRNKGNFPGRFSGRQFSNSRSEMNVSTLELGDSALYLCASSLGTSESTDTQYFGPGTRLTVL.

This clonotype was observed a handful of times. The chain has TRBV20-1 and TRBJ2-5, with TRBD1 matching over 7 bases. Germline loops: CDR1 DFQATT, CDR2 SNEGSKA (reference sequence). The trim removed 6 bases at V and 5 bases at J, leaving 9 bases unmatched. The CDR3 loop spans 13 amino acids. The DNA for the CDR3 is TGCAGTGCCCCCAGACAGGGCGGGGAGACCCAGTACTTC. This translates into CSAPRQGGETQYF.

This clonotype was picked up a small number of times. The V gene is TRBV5-1, the J gene TRBJ1-1; 12 bases align to TRBD1. V lost 5 bases, J lost 4 bases, and 9 bases stayed unmatched. Germline CDR1 is SGHRS and CDR2 is YFSETQ. The CDR3 runs 16 residues. CDR3 sequence: CASSLGQGAPGTEAFF. CDR3 sequence (DNA): TGCGCCAGCAGTCTGGGACAGGGGGCGCCGGGCACTGAAGCTTTCTTT.

This clonotype turned up a few times. The chain employs TRBV2 and TRBJ1-1, with no clear D. This CDR3 is built from 14 residues. V was shortened by 5 bases and J by 0 bases, with 10 bases between the two germline ends. The V gene's germline CDR1 is SNHLY and CDR2 FYNNEI. Here the CDR3 DNA reads TGTGCCAGCAGTCAAAGCCGTATGAACACTGAAGCTTTCTTT. This translates into CASSQSRMNTEAFF.

Points on this clonotype: A much bigger clone sits one base away, suggesting this may be a read error. This chain uses TRBV29-1 with TRBJ2-7, with 7 bases lining up with TRBD2. The V segment lost 5 bases and the J segment 3 bases; nucleotides outside the gene matches: 28. The CDR3 totals 20 residues. Germline V gene sequence: CDR1 SQVTM, CDR2 ANQGSEA. The CDR3 nucleotides read TGCAGCGTTATGGGGGGGAAACTGGTCGGGAGAAGGGCCTCATTCTACGAGCAGTACTTC. It is translated as CSVMGGKLVGRRASFYEQYF.

This clonotype was picked up a small number of times. V gene TRBV20-1 combines with J gene TRBJ1-1; D remains unclear. CDR1 is DFQATT and CDR2 is SNEGSKA in the germline V gene (reference sequence). V gave up 2 bases and J gave up 1 base, with 14 bases separating them. The CDR3 runs to 15 residues. The CDR3 protein is CSARPTQAPNTEAFF. The CDR3 nucleotides are TGCAGTGCTAGACCCACTCAGGCGCCGAACACTGAAGCTTTCTTT.

This clonotype was counted at least ten times. V usage is TRBV5-1 and J usage is TRBJ1-2, with a weak D call TRBD1 (6 bases). There are 14 residues in the CDR3. V was shortened by 4 bases and J by 4 bases, with 14 bases between the two germline ends. Looked up from germline, CDR1 is SGHRS and CDR2 is YFSETQ. CDR3: CASSPPGETYGYTF. The CDR3 DNA is TGCGCCAGCAGCCCCCCAGGGGAGACCTATGGCTACACCTTC.

This clonotype was counted ten times or more. V and J are TRBV28 and TRBJ2-7, with D possibly matching TRBD1 (6 bases). V lost 4 bases to trimming and J lost 3 bases, with 13 bases between them. This CDR3 region has 14 residues. Germline assignment: CDR1 MDHEN and CDR2 SYDVKM. This CDR3 reads CASSSFGTNYEQYF. The CDR3 nucleotides read TGTGCCAGCAGTTCCTTCGGGACAAACTACGAGCAGTACTTC.

The chain carries TRBV20-1 and TRBJ1-5; 8 bases align to TRBD1. Per the germline V gene, CDR1 is DFQATT and CDR2 is SNEGSKA (reference sequence). This CDR3 has 18 amino acids. V dropped 0 bases and J dropped 0; count of bases not matched to a gene: 10. This CDR3 reads CSARDLMTGASSNQPQHF. CDR3 DNA: TGCAGTGCTAGAGATCTAATGACAGGGGCAAGTAGCAATCAGCCCCAGCATTTT.

This clonotype has just a few counts. The J gene is TRBJ1-6, the V gene TRBV5-1; weak D call: TRBD1 (5 bases). The CDR3 length is 17 residues. The V and J ends lost 3 bases and 7 bases respectively, with 20 bases between them. Germline CDR1 reads SGHRS; CDR2 reads YFSETQ. The CDR3 DNA is TGCGCCAGCAGCTACCGGCGGGGGAGTAGTGTCAATTCACCCCTCCACTTT. It codes for CASSYRRGSSVNSPLHF.

Ten or more counts support this clonotype. The CDR3 DNA is TGTGCCAGCAGCGGACAGTTCCAGACCCAGTACTTC. Translated, it gives CASSGQFQTQYF. The genes are TRBV5-5 and TRBJ2-5; D may be TRBD1 (6 bases). Germline CDR1 and CDR2: SGHKS and YYEKEE (reference sequence). Trimming removed 4 bases at V and 6 bases at J, with 10 bases between. This CDR3 region has 12 residues. Full variable domain (outside the CDR3, taken from reference TRBV5-5 and TRBJ2-5): DAGVTQSPTHLIKTRGQQVTLRCSPISGHKSVSWYQQVLGQGPQFIFQYYEKEERGRGNFPDRFSARQFPNYSSELNVNALLLGDSALYLCASSGQFQTQYFGPGTRLLVL.

This sequence joins TRBV12-3 or TRBV12-4 and TRBJ1-1, with a tentative D call TRBD1 (6 bases). V lost 6 bases and J 7 bases, leaving 9 bases between the germline ends. This CDR3 region has 11 residues. CDR3 in amino acids: CASSNRVEAFF. CDR3 sequence (DNA): TGTGCCAGCAGCAACAGGGTTGAAGCTTTCTTT.